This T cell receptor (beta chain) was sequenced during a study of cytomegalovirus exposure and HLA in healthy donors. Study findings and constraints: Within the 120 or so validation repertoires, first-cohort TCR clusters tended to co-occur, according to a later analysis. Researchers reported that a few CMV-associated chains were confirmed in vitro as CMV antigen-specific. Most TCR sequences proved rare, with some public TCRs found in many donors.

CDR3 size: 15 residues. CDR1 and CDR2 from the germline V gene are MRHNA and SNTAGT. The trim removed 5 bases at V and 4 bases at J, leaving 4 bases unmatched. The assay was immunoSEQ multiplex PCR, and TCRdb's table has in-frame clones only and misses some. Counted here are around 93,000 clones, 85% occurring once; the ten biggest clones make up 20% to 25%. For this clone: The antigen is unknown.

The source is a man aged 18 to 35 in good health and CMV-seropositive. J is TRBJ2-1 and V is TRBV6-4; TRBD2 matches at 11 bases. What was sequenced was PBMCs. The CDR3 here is CASSPGTSGYNEQFF. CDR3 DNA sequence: TGTGCCAGCAGTCCCGGGACTAGCGGTTACAATGAGCAGTTCTTC.